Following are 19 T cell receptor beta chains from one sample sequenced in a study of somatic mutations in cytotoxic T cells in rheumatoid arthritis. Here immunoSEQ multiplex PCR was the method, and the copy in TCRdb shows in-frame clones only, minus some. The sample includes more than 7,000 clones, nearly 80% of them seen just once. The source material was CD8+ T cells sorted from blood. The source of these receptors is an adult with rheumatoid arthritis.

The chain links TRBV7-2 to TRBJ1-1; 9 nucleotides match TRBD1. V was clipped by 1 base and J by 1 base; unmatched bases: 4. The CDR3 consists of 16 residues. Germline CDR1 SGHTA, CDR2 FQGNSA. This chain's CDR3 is CASSLEPGQGNTEAFF. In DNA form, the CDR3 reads TGTGCCAGCAGCTTAGAGCCGGGACAGGGGAACACTGAAGCTTTCTTT.

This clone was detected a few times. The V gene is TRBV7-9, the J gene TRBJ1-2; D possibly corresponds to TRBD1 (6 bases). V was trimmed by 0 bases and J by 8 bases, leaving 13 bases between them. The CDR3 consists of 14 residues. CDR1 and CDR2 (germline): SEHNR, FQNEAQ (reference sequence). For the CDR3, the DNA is TGTGCCAGCAGCTTAGCAGTAACAGGGACAGGCTACACCTTC. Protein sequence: CASSLAVTGTGYTF.

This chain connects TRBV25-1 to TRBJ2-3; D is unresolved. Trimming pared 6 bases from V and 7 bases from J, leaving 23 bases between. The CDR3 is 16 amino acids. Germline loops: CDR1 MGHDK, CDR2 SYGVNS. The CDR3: CASSLFRVPPAHTQYF. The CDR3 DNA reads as TGTGCCAGCAGCCTGTTTCGGGTCCCTCCCGCGCATACGCAGTATTTT.

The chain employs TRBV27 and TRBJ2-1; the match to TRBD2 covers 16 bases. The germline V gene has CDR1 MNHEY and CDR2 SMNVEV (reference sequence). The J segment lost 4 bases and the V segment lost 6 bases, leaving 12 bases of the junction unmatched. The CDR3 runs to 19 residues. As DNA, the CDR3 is TGTGCCAGCAGGACCTTGGGACTAGCGGGAGGGAGAGAATACAATGAGCAGTTCTTC. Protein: CASRTLGLAGGREYNEQFF.

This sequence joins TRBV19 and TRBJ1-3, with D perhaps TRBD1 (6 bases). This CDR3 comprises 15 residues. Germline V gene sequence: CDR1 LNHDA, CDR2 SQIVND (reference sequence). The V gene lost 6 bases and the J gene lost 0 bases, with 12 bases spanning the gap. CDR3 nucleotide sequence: TGTGCCAGTAGACCGGGACACCGCTCTGGAAACACCATATATTTT. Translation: CASRPGHRSGNTIYF.

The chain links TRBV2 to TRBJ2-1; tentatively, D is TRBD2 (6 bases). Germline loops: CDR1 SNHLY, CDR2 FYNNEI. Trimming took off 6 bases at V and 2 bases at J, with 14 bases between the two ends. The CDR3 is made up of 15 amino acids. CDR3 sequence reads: CASRPTSSAYNEQFF. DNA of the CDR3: TGTGCCAGCAGACCCACTAGCTCGGCCTACAATGAGCAGTTCTTC. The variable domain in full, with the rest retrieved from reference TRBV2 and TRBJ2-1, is EPEVTQTPSHQVTQMGQEVILRCVPISNHLYFYWYRQILGQKVEFLVSFYNNEISEKSEIFDDQFSVERPDGSNFTLKIRSTKLEDSAMYFCASRPTSSAYNEQFFGPGTRLTVL.

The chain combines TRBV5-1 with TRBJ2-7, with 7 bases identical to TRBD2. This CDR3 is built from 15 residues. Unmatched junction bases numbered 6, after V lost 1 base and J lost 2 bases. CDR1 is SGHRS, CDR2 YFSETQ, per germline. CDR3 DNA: TGCGCCAGCAGCTTGTCCGGGGAGGGCCCCTACGAGCAGTACTTC. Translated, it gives CASSLSGEGPYEQYF.

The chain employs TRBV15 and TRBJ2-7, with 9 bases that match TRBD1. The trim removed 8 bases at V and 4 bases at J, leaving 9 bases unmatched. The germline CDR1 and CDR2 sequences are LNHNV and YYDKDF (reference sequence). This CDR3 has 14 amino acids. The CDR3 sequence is CATSLGTGKYEQYF. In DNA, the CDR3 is TGTGCCACCTCCCTGGGGACAGGGAAATACGAGCAGTACTTC.

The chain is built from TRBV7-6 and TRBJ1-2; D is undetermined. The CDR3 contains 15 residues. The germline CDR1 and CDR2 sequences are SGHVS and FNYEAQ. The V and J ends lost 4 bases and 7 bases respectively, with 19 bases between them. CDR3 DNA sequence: TGTGCCAGCAGCTCCGACGAAGGTGGTGGTCTTGGCTACACCTTC. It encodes CASSSDEGGGLGYTF.

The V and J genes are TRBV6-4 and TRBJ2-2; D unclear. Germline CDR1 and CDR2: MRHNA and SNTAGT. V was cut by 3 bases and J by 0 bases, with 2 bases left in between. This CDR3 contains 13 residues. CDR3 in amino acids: CASSESNTGELFF. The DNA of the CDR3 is TGTGCCAGCAGTGAGTCGAACACCGGGGAGCTGTTTTTT.

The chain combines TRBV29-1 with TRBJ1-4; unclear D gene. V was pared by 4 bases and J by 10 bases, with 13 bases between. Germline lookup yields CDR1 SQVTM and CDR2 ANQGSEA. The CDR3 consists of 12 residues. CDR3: CSVVERAGKLFF. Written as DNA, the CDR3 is TGCAGCGTTGTTGAAAGGGCGGGAAAACTGTTTTTT. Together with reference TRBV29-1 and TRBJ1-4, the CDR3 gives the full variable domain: SAVISQKPSRDICQRGTSLTIQCQVDSQVTMMFWYRQQPGQSLTLIATANQGSEATYESGFVIDKFPISRPNLTFSTLTVSNMSPEDSSIYLCSVVERAGKLFFGSGTQLSVL.

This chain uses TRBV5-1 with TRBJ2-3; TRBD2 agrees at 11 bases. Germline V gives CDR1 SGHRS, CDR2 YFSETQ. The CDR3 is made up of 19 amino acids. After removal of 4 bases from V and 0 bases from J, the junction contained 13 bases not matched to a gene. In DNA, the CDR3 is TGCGCCAGCAGCATATACCCGGGACTAGCGGCGTCTAGCACAGATACGCAGTATTTT. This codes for CASSIYPGLAASSTDTQYF.

This CDR3 is CASSNIDRGIYGELFF. The CDR3, as DNA: TGCGCCAGCAGCAACATCGACAGGGGGATTTACGGGGAGCTGTTTTTT. This chain joins TRBV5-1 and TRBJ2-2; 9 nucleotides align to TRBD1. Germline V gives CDR1 SGHRS, CDR2 YFSETQ. J lost 7 bases, V lost 4 bases, and 11 bases had no gene match. CDR3 size: 16 residues. The whole variable domain, remainder taken from reference TRBV5-1 and TRBJ2-2, is KAGVTQTPRYLIKTRGQQVTLSCSPISGHRSVSWYQQTPGQGLQFLFEYFSETQRNKGNFPGRFSGRQFSNSRSEMNVSTLELGDSALYLCASSNIDRGIYGELFFGEGSRLTVL.

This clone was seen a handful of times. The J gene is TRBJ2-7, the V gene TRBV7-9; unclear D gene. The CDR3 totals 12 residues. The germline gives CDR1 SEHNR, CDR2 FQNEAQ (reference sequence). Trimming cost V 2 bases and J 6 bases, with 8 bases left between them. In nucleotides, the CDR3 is TGTGCCAGCAGCTTAAGTATGAGCGAGCAGTACTTC. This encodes CASSLSMSEQYF. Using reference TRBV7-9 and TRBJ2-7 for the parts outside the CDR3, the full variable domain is DTGVSQNPRHKITKRGQNVTFRCDPISEHNRLYWYRQTLGQGPEFLTYFQNEAQLEKSRLLSDRFSAERPKGSFSTLEIQRTEQGDSAMYLCASSLSMSEQYFGPGTRLTVT.

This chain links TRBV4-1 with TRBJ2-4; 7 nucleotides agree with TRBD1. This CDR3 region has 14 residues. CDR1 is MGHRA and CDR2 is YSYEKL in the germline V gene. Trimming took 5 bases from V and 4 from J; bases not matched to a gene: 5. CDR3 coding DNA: TGCGCCAGCAGCGCCCCGGGACAGAAAAACATTCAGTACTTC. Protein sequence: CASSAPGQKNIQYF.

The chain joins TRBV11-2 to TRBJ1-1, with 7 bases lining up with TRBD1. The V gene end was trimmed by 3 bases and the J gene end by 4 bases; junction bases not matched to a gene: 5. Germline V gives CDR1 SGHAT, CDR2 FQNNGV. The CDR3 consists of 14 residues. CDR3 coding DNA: TGTGCCAGCAGCTTGACAGGGTTGGCCACTGAAGCTTTCTTT. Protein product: CASSLTGLATEAFF. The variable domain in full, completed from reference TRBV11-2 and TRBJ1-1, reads EAGVAQSPRYKIIEKRQSVAFWCNPISGHATLYWYQQILGQGPKLLIQFQNNGVVDDSQLPKDRFSAERLKGVDSTLKIQPAKLEDSAVYLCASSLTGLATEAFFGQGTRLTVV.

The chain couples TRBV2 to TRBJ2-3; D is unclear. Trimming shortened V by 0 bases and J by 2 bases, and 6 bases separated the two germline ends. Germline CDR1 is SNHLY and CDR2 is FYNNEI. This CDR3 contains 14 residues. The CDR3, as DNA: TGTGCCAGCAGTGAAGCGGACGTCACAGATACGCAGTATTTT. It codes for CASSEADVTDTQYF.

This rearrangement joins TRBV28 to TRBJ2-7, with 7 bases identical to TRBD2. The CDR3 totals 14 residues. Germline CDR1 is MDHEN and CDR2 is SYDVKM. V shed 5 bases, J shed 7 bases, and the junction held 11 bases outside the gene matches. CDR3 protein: CASSPGVLAFEQYF. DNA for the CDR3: TGTGCCAGCAGTCCAGGCGTACTAGCGTTTGAGCAGTACTTC.

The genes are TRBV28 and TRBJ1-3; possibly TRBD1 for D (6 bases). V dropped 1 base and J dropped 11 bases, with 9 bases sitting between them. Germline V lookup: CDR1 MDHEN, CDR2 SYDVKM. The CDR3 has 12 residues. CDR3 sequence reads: CASSLLRGAIYF. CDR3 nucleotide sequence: TGTGCCAGCAGTTTATTGAGGGGGGCCATATATTTT. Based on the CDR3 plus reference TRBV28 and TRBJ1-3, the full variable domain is DVKVTQSSRYLVKRTGEKVFLECVQDMDHENMFWYRQDPGLGLRLIYFSYDVKMKEKGDIPEGYSVSREKKERFSLILESASTNQTSMYLCASSLLRGAIYFGEGSWLTVV.